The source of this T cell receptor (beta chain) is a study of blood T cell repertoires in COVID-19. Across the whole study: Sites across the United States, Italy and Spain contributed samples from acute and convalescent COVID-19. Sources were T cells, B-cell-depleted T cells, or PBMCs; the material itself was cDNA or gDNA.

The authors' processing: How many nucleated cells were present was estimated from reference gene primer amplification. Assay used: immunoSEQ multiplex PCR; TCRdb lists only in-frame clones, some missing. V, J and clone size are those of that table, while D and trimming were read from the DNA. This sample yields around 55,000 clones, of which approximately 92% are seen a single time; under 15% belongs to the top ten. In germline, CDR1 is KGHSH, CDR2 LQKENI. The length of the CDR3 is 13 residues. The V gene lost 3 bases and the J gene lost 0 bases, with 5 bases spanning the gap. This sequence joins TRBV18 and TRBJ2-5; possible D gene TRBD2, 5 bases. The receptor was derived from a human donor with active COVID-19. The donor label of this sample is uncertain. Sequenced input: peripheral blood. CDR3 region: CASSPGNQETQYF. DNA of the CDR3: TGTGCCAGCTCACCCGGGAACCAAGAGACCCAGTACTTC.